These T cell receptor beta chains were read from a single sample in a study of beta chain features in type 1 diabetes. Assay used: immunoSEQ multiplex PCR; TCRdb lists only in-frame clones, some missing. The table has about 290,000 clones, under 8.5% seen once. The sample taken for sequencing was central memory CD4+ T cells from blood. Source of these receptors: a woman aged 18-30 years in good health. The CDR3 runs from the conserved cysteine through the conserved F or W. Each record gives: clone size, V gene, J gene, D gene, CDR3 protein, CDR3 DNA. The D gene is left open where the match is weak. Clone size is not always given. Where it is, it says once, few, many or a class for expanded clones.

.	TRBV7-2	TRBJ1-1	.	CASSNRVRDTEAFF	TGTGCCAGCAGCAACAGGGTGCGGGACACTGAAGCTTTCTTT
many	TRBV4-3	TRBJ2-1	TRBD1	CASSHLARTGEQFF	TGCGCCAGCAGCCATTTGGCCCGGACAGGGGAGCAGTTCTTC
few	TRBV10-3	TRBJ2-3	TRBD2	CAISESSGGSQDTQYF	TGTGCCATCAGTGAGTCGAGCGGGGGGTCCCAGGATACGCAGTATTTT
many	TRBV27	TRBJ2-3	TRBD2	CASSLPGLAGTDTQYF	TGTGCCAGCAGTCTCCCAGGACTAGCGGGGACAGATACGCAGTATTTT
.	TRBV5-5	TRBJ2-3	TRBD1	CASSFGTGVPDTQYF	TGTGCCAGCAGCTTCGGGACAGGGGTCCCAGATACGCAGTATTTT
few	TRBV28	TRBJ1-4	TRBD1	CASSLNGAGGEKLFF	TGTGCCAGCAGTTTAAATGGCGCAGGGGGCGAAAAACTGTTTTTT
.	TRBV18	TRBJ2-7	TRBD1	CASSHGQGKLGEQYF	TGTGCCAGCTCCCACGGACAGGGGAAGTTAGGGGAGCAGTACTTC
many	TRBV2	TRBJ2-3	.	CASRRQSTDTQYF	TGTGCCAGCAGGCGACAATCCACAGATACGCAGTATTTT
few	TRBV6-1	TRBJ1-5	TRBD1	CASRTDRGKNQPQHF	TGTGCCAGCAGAACTGACAGGGGGAAAAATCAGCCCCAGCATTTT
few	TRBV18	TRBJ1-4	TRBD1	CASSPGQGFEKLFF	TGTGCCAGCTCACCGGGACAGGGGTTTGAAAAACTGTTTTTT
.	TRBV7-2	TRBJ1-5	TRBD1	CASSPNQDRAQHF	TGTGCCAGCAGCCCTAACCAAGACAGGGCCCAGCATTTT
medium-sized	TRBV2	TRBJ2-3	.	CASSANGDTQYF	TGTGCCAGCTCAGCAAATGGAGATACGCAGTATTTT
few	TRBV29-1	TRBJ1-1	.	CSVSDGNTEAFF	TGCAGCGTCAGCGACGGGAACACTGAAGCTTTCTTT
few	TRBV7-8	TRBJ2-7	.	CASSQGGSNYEQYF	TGTGCCAGCAGCCAGGGCGGCAGTAACTACGAGCAGTACTTC
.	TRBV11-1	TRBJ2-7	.	CASSFLGNNEQYF	TGTGCCAGCAGCTTTCTAGGGAACAACGAGCAGTACTTC
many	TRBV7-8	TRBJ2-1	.	CASSLTTNEQFF	TGTGCCAGCAGCTTGACTACCAATGAGCAGTTCTTC
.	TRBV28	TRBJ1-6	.	CASTDLGREGSPLHF	TGTGCCAGCACCGACTTGGGGAGGGAAGGTTCACCCCTCCACTTT
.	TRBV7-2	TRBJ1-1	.	CASSFGIGGTEAFF	TGTGCCAGCAGCTTCGGAATTGGGGGCACTGAAGCTTTCTTT
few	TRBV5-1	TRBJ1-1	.	CASSLGGLNTEAFF	TGCGCCAGCAGCTTGGGCGGGTTGAACACTGAAGCTTTCTTT
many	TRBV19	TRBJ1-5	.	CASSIVAGGYQPQHF	TGTGCCAGTAGTATAGTTGCCGGGGGATATCAGCCCCAGCATTTT
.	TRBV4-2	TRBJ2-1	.	CASSLNLVLNEQFF	TGTGCCAGCAGCCTAAACCTCGTACTTAATGAGCAGTTCTTC
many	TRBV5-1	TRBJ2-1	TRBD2	CASTPRRREGNEQFF	TGCGCCAGCACCCCGCGGAGGAGGGAGGGCAATGAGCAGTTCTTC
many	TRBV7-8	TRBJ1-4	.	CASSVRSGSNEKLFF	TGTGCCAGCAGCGTGAGATCTGGATCTAATGAAAAACTGTTTTTT
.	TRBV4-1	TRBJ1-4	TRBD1	CASSRIQGANEKLFF	TGCGCCAGCAGCCGGATACAGGGGGCTAATGAAAAACTGTTTTTT
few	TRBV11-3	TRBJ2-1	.	CASSLVRGASYNEQFF	TGTGCCAGCAGCTTAGTGAGAGGGGCGTCTTACAATGAGCAGTTCTTC
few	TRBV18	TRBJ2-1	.	CASSPQGLGLHNEQFF	TGTGCCAGCTCACCACAAGGTCTCGGGCTTCACAATGAGCAGTTCTTC
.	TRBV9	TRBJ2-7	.	CASSVDDGTWNEQYF	TGTGCCAGCAGCGTAGACGACGGGACATGGAACGAGCAGTACTTC
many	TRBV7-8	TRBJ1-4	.	CASSAIGRGQKLFF	TGTGCCAGCAGCGCGATCGGCAGGGGCCAAAAACTGTTTTTT
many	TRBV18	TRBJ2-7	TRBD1	CASSPGQGVSYEQYF	TGTGCCAGCTCACCGGGACAGGGGGTCTCCTACGAGCAGTACTTC
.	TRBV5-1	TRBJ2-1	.	CASSRGIAATSSYNEQFF	TGCGCCAGCAGCCGAGGAATAGCGGCTACGAGCTCCTACAATGAGCAGTTCTTC
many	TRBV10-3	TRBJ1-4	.	CAISEVNGEKLFF	TGTGCCATCAGTGAGGTAAATGGCGAAAAACTGTTTTTT
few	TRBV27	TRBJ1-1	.	CASSLGRRNTEAFF	TGTGCCAGCAGCTTAGGACGGAGAAACACTGAAGCTTTCTTT
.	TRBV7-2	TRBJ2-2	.	CASSPAVQNTGELFF	TGTGCCAGCAGCCCGGCTGTCCAGAACACCGGGGAGCTGTTTTTT
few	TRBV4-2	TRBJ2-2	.	CASSQEVWGKLNTGELFF	TGTGCCAGCAGCCAAGAAGTCTGGGGAAAGTTGAACACCGGGGAGCTGTTTTTT
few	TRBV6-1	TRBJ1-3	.	CASSDRGVGNTIYF	TGTGCCAGCAGTGACAGGGGAGTTGGAAACACCATATATTTT
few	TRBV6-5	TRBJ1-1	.	CASSDGLNTEAFF	TGTGCCAGCAGTGACGGACTGAACACTGAAGCTTTCTTT
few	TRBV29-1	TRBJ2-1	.	CSVGSAGVGNEQFF	TGCAGCGTTGGTTCGGCAGGGGTTGGCAATGAGCAGTTCTTC
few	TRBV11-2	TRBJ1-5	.	CASSKQGLGNQPQHF	TGTGCCAGCAGCAAACAGGGACTGGGGAATCAGCCCCAGCATTTT
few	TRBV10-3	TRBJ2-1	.	CAITTGATYNEQFF	TGTGCCATCACCACCGGGGCGACCTACAATGAGCAGTTCTTC
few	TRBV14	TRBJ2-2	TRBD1	CASSRATGHTGELFF	TGTGCCAGCAGCCGAGCGACAGGGCACACCGGGGAGCTGTTTTTT
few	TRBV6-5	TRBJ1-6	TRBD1	CASTSADRNSPLHF	TGTGCCAGCACCTCCGCGGACAGGAATTCACCCCTCCACTTT
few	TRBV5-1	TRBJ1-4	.	CASSLGGRNEKLFF	TGCGCCAGCAGCTTGGGGGGTCGTAATGAAAAACTGTTTTTT
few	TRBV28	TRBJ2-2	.	CASSTGSFNTGELFF	TGTGCCAGCAGTACAGGGTCCTTTAACACCGGGGAGCTGTTTTTT
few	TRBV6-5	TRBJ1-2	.	CASSYLGSYNYGYTF	TGTGCCAGCAGTTACTTGGGCAGCTATAACTATGGCTACACCTTC
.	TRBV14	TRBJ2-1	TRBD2	CASSQDGSGSLGNEQFF	TGTGCCAGCAGCCAAGACGGGAGCGGGAGTTTGGGCAATGAGCAGTTCTTC
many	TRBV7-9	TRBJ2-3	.	CASSLADRRSPTDTQYF	TGTGCCAGCAGCTTAGCCGACAGGCGGAGCCCCACAGATACGCAGTATTTT
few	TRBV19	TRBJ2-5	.	CASSMAAAGETQYF	TGTGCCAGTAGTATGGCGGCTGCCGGGGAGACCCAGTACTTC
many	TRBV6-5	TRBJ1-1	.	CASSYRTEAFF	TGTGCCAGCAGTTATAGGACTGAAGCTTTCTTT
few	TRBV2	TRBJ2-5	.	CASSPFTETQYF	TGTGCCAGCAGTCCCTTCACCGAGACCCAGTACTTC
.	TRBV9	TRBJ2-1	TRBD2	CASSARPGLAGYAEQFF	TGTGCCAGCAGCGCGCGACCCGGACTAGCGGGATATGCTGAGCAGTTCTTC
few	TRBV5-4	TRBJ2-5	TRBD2	CASSSPGLAGVQTQYF	TGTGCCAGCAGCTCCCCGGGACTAGCGGGAGTCCAGACCCAGTACTTC
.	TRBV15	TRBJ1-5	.	CATSRDRRGRQPQHF	TGTGCCACCAGCAGAGACCGGAGGGGGAGGCAGCCCCAGCATTTT
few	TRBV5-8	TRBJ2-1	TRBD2	CASRPGLAFNEQFF	TGTGCCAGCAGACCGGGACTAGCGTTCAATGAGCAGTTCTTC
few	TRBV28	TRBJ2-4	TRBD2	CASRSGGENIQYF	TGTGCCAGCAGGAGCGGGGGGGAAAACATTCAGTACTTC
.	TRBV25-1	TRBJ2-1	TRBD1	CASSEWVGQQHNEQFF	TGTGCCAGCAGTGAATGGGTGGGACAGCAGCACAATGAGCAGTTCTTC
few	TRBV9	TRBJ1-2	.	CASSRMAQGEYGYTF	TGTGCCAGCAGCCGTATGGCCCAGGGAGAGTATGGCTACACCTTC
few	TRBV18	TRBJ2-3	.	CASSRTRTNTDTQYF	TGTGCCAGCTCACGAACTCGGACAAACACGGATACGCAGTATTTT
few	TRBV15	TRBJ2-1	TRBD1	CATSSPQGDNEQFF	TGTGCCACCAGCAGTCCACAGGGGGACAATGAGCAGTTCTTC